The sequence of this T cell receptor beta chain was determined in a study of T-cell reconstitution after alpha-beta-depleted transplantation in children. Whole-study results and caveats: Expanded clones from the graft, numbering several hundred, reportedly supplied alpha-beta T cells about two months after transplant. A year had passed since transplant, and T-cell counts and diversity by then came mostly from newly produced T cells. After transplant, high TCRbeta diversity at day 60 in some patients arose from surviving recipient T cells and thymic progenitors.

This clonotype was observed at least ten times. What it binds is not known. Unique molecular identifiers were incorporated into the prepared TCRbeta library. TCRdb independently ran MiXCR on the PCR reads; one entry per CDR3 protein. The sample records 600,000 to 800,000 distinct CDR3 sequences, about an eighth being singletons. Between the trimmed V and J ends, which lost 5 bases and 4 bases, there was a span of 18 bases. The CDR3 contains 15 residues. Germline V gene sequence: CDR1 MNHNS, CDR2 SASEGT. This rearrangement joins TRBV6-1 to TRBJ2-7, with D unresolved. Here the sequenced sample was PBMCs, taken before TCRalphabeta/CD19-depleted stem cell transplant. The source is a girl aged 2 to 10 with congenital amegakaryocytic thrombocytopenia, due to receive a stem cell transplant. DNA of the CDR3: TGTGCCAGCAGTCCTATGGCCAGGTACGCTTACGAGCAGTACTTC. It codes for CASSPMARYAYEQYF.